Listed below are T cell receptor beta chains from one sample, sequenced in a study of blood T cell repertoires in COVID-19. Profiling relied on immunoSEQ multiplex PCR, and the TCRdb table lists in-frame clones only, not all of them. Among 160,000 or so clones listed, 80% to 90% were seen once. The sample consisted of peripheral blood. The source of these receptors is a woman aged 40 to 55 with acute or convalescent COVID-19. Each CDR3 is given with its conserved first and last residue. Each record gives: CDR3 length, J gene, V gene, clone size, D gene, CDR3 protein, CDR3 DNA. D genes are given only for firm matches. The size of a clone is reported for some rows only, either as once, few or many, or as a class for expanded clones.

CDR3 length: 16; J gene: TRBJ2-3; V gene: TRBV5-1; clone size: NA; D gene: TRBD2; CDR3 protein: CASSPGLAGGYDTQYF; CDR3 DNA: TGCGCCAGCAGCCCGGGACTAGCGGGAGGATACGATACGCAGTATTTT
CDR3 length: 15; J gene: TRBJ1-2; V gene: TRBV24-1; clone size: NA; D gene: TRBD1; CDR3 protein: CATSDRDRGRDGYTF; CDR3 DNA: TGTGCCACCAGTGACCGGGACAGGGGGCGCGATGGCTACACCTTC
CDR3 length: 17; J gene: TRBJ1-2; V gene: TRBV11-3; clone size: once; D gene: TRBD1; CDR3 protein: CASSLLPGQSLDYGYTF; CDR3 DNA: TGTGCCAGCAGCTTATTACCGGGACAGTCCCTGGACTATGGCTACACCTTC
CDR3 length: 14; J gene: TRBJ2-7; V gene: TRBV6-5; clone size: NA; D gene: TRBD1; CDR3 protein: CASSQGQGWYEQYF; CDR3 DNA: TGTGCCAGCAGTCAGGGACAGGGTTGGTACGAGCAGTACTTC
CDR3 length: 15; J gene: TRBJ1-2; V gene: TRBV5-1; clone size: few; D gene: NA; CDR3 protein: CASSFEPGVPYGYTF; CDR3 DNA: TGCGCCAGCAGTTTTGAGCCAGGGGTCCCTTATGGCTACACCTTC
CDR3 length: 15; J gene: TRBJ1-1; V gene: TRBV4-2; clone size: NA; D gene: NA; CDR3 protein: CASSQHGGLNTEAFF; CDR3 DNA: TGTGCCAGCAGCCAACACGGGGGGCTGAACACTGAAGCTTTCTTT
CDR3 length: 13; J gene: TRBJ1-1; V gene: TRBV2; clone size: NA; D gene: NA; CDR3 protein: CASSGERDTEAFF; CDR3 DNA: TGTGCCAGCAGTGGAGAGCGGGACACTGAAGCTTTCTTT
CDR3 length: 15; J gene: TRBJ1-2; V gene: TRBV28; clone size: NA; D gene: NA; CDR3 protein: CASSSGGGQDYGYTF; CDR3 DNA: TGTGCCAGCAGTTCTGGGGGGGGCCAGGACTATGGCTACACCTTC
CDR3 length: 13; J gene: TRBJ2-5; V gene: TRBV12-3/TRBV12-4; clone size: NA; D gene: NA; CDR3 protein: CASSWDSIETQYF; CDR3 DNA: TGTGCCAGCAGTTGGGACTCCATAGAGACCCAGTACTTC
CDR3 length: 15; J gene: TRBJ2-1; V gene: TRBV27; clone size: NA; D gene: NA; CDR3 protein: CASSPMAGNYNEQFF; CDR3 DNA: TGTGCCAGCAGTCCGATGGCAGGGAATTACAATGAGCAGTTCTTC
CDR3 length: 12; J gene: TRBJ1-1; V gene: TRBV11-2; clone size: once; D gene: NA; CDR3 protein: CASSLSSREAFF; CDR3 DNA: TGTGCCAGCAGCTTATCATCTAGGGAAGCTTTCTTT
CDR3 length: 17; J gene: TRBJ1-5; V gene: TRBV19; clone size: few; D gene: TRBD1; CDR3 protein: CASSIGDRGYSNQPQHF; CDR3 DNA: TGTGCCAGTAGTATAGGGGACAGGGGCTATAGCAATCAGCCCCAGCATTTT
CDR3 length: 13; J gene: TRBJ1-1; V gene: TRBV2; clone size: NA; D gene: NA; CDR3 protein: CASSVGGYTEAFF; CDR3 DNA: TGTGCCAGCAGTGTAGGGGGATACACTGAAGCTTTCTTT
CDR3 length: 16; J gene: TRBJ2-7; V gene: TRBV27; clone size: NA; D gene: TRBD2; CDR3 protein: CASSLTGSGGPYEQYF; CDR3 DNA: TGTGCCAGCAGTTTAACAGGTAGCGGGGGCCCCTACGAGCAGTACTTC
CDR3 length: 16; J gene: TRBJ2-1; V gene: TRBV7-9; clone size: NA; D gene: TRBD1; CDR3 protein: CASSNPRDRGLNEQFF; CDR3 DNA: TGTGCCAGCAGCAACCCCCGGGACAGGGGGCTCAATGAGCAGTTCTTC
CDR3 length: 14; J gene: TRBJ2-1; V gene: TRBV11-2; clone size: NA; D gene: TRBD2; CDR3 protein: CASSPTSGYNEQFF; CDR3 DNA: TGTGCCAGCAGCCCCACTAGCGGGTACAATGAGCAGTTCTTC
CDR3 length: 12; J gene: TRBJ2-3; V gene: TRBV5-4; clone size: NA; D gene: NA; CDR3 protein: CASSSYTDTQYF; CDR3 DNA: TGTGCCAGCAGCTCTTACACAGATACGCAGTATTTT
CDR3 length: 18; J gene: TRBJ1-1; V gene: TRBV7-9; clone size: NA; D gene: TRBD1; CDR3 protein: CASSPVSGQKEVNTEAFF; CDR3 DNA: TGTGCCAGCAGCCCAGTTTCGGGACAGAAGGAGGTGAACACTGAAGCTTTCTTT
CDR3 length: 18; J gene: TRBJ1-6; V gene: TRBV5-1; clone size: NA; D gene: NA; CDR3 protein: CASSPGRNTFKDIRTLHF; CDR3 DNA: TGCGCCAGCAGCCCAGGGCGAAACACCTTTAAGGACATCCGGACCCTCCACTTT
CDR3 length: 15; J gene: TRBJ1-5; V gene: TRBV27; clone size: NA; D gene: NA; CDR3 protein: CASSLSPAGNQPQHF; CDR3 DNA: TGTGCCAGCAGTTTATCTCCCGCGGGCAATCAGCCCCAGCATTTT
CDR3 length: 14; J gene: TRBJ1-2; V gene: TRBV10-3; clone size: NA; D gene: NA; CDR3 protein: CAISRTGGGYGYTF; CDR3 DNA: TGTGCCATCAGTCGGACGGGGGGGGGCTATGGCTACACCTTC
CDR3 length: 16; J gene: TRBJ2-7; V gene: TRBV4-1; clone size: NA; D gene: NA; CDR3 protein: CASSQDFQRATYEQYF; CDR3 DNA: TGCGCCAGCAGCCAAGATTTCCAGCGGGCAACCTACGAGCAGTACTTC
CDR3 length: 14; J gene: TRBJ1-6; V gene: TRBV11-3; clone size: NA; D gene: TRBD1; CDR3 protein: CASSDRGGYSPLHF; CDR3 DNA: TGTGCCAGCAGTGACAGGGGTGGGTATTCACCCCTCCACTTT
CDR3 length: 16; J gene: TRBJ2-7; V gene: TRBV5-1; clone size: NA; D gene: TRBD1; CDR3 protein: CASSPQGTGFGYEQYF; CDR3 DNA: TGCGCCAGCAGCCCCCAAGGGACAGGGTTCGGGTACGAGCAGTACTTC
CDR3 length: 16; J gene: TRBJ2-7; V gene: TRBV11-3; clone size: NA; D gene: TRBD2; CDR3 protein: CASSLGGGRSSYEQYF; CDR3 DNA: TGTGCCAGCAGCTTAGGGGGCGGGAGGAGTTCCTACGAGCAGTACTTC
CDR3 length: 14; J gene: TRBJ2-2; V gene: TRBV7-9; clone size: NA; D gene: TRBD1; CDR3 protein: CASRFGQGAGELFF; CDR3 DNA: TGTGCCAGCAGATTCGGACAGGGGGCCGGGGAGCTGTTTTTT
CDR3 length: 13; J gene: TRBJ1-2; V gene: TRBV5-1; clone size: few; D gene: NA; CDR3 protein: CASRGETYGGYTF; CDR3 DNA: TGCGCCAGCAGAGGAGAGACGTACGGTGGCTACACCTTC
CDR3 length: 17; J gene: TRBJ2-2; V gene: TRBV4-1; clone size: NA; D gene: TRBD2; CDR3 protein: CASSQVLAGGHTGELFF; CDR3 DNA: TGCGCCAGCAGCCAAGTTCTAGCGGGGGGCCACACCGGGGAGCTGTTTTTT
CDR3 length: 14; J gene: TRBJ2-4; V gene: TRBV7-2; clone size: NA; D gene: TRBD1; CDR3 protein: CASSLRGQGDIQYF; CDR3 DNA: TGTGCCAGCAGCTTACGGGGACAGGGGGACATTCAGTACTTC
CDR3 length: 13; J gene: TRBJ1-1; V gene: TRBV28; clone size: NA; D gene: NA; CDR3 protein: CASRTQGSAEAFF; CDR3 DNA: TGTGCCAGCAGAACCCAGGGATCCGCTGAAGCTTTCTTT
CDR3 length: 13; J gene: TRBJ2-2; V gene: TRBV30; clone size: once; D gene: NA; CDR3 protein: CAWTFSYTGELFF; CDR3 DNA: TGTGCCTGGACTTTTAGCTACACCGGGGAGCTGTTTTTT
CDR3 length: 14; J gene: TRBJ1-2; V gene: TRBV3-1/TRBV3-2; clone size: once; D gene: NA; CDR3 protein: CASSSPYYTTGYTF; CDR3 DNA: TGTGCCAGCAGCTCGCCTTATTACACCACTGGCTACACCTTC
CDR3 length: 11; J gene: TRBJ1-6; V gene: TRBV28; clone size: NA; D gene: NA; CDR3 protein: CASNMDSPLHF; CDR3 DNA: TGTGCCAGCAACATGGATTCACCCCTCCACTTT
CDR3 length: 14; J gene: TRBJ1-4; V gene: TRBV6-6; clone size: NA; D gene: NA; CDR3 protein: CAIRQADLNEKLFF; CDR3 DNA: TGTGCCATCCGACAGGCTGATTTAAATGAAAAACTGTTTTTT
CDR3 length: 16; J gene: TRBJ2-3; V gene: TRBV5-4; clone size: few; D gene: TRBD1; CDR3 protein: CASSLGAGGGTDTQYF; CDR3 DNA: TGTGCCAGCAGCTTGGGGGCAGGGGGAGGCACAGATACGCAGTATTTT
CDR3 length: 16; J gene: TRBJ2-2; V gene: TRBV7-9; clone size: NA; D gene: NA; CDR3 protein: CASSFYTTANTGELFF; CDR3 DNA: TGTGCCAGCAGCTTTTATACCACAGCGAACACCGGGGAGCTGTTTTTT
CDR3 length: 14; J gene: TRBJ1-5; V gene: TRBV7-9; clone size: once; D gene: TRBD1; CDR3 protein: CASSTGGPGQPQHF; CDR3 DNA: TGTGCCAGCAGCACAGGGGGCCCCGGTCAGCCCCAGCATTTT
CDR3 length: 15; J gene: TRBJ2-3; V gene: TRBV7-2; clone size: NA; D gene: NA; CDR3 protein: CASSLAGPITDTQYF; CDR3 DNA: TGTGCCAGCAGCTTAGCGGGGCCTATCACAGATACGCAGTATTTT
CDR3 length: 16; J gene: TRBJ2-5; V gene: TRBV3-1/TRBV3-2; clone size: NA; D gene: TRBD2; CDR3 protein: CASSTLFEREVETQYF; CDR3 DNA: TGTGCCAGCAGCACGCTTTTTGAGCGGGAGGTAGAGACCCAGTACTTC